Shown below are 16 T cell receptor beta chains from a single sample sequenced in a study of blood T cell repertoires in COVID-19. Generated by immunoSEQ multiplex PCR, the TCRdb table keeps only in-frame clones and is missing some. The sample lists fewer than 85,000 clones, less than 85% occurring once. The specimen sequenced was peripheral blood. The receptors here all came from a human donor with acute or convalescent COVID-19. The donor label of this sample is uncertain.

J is TRBJ2-1 and V is TRBV5-6, with a possible D match to TRBD2 (5 bases). V was clipped by 3 bases and J by 0 bases, with 10 bases between them. The CDR3 sequence is 15 residues long. The V gene's germline CDR1 is SGHDT and CDR2 YYEEEE. The CDR3: CASSSRRLSYNEQFF. The CDR3 nucleotides are TGTGCCAGCAGCTCTAGGAGGCTCTCCTACAATGAGCAGTTCTTC.

A single count supports this clone. The rearrangement uses TRBV7-9 and TRBJ2-4; D gene unclear. Germline lookup yields CDR1 SEHNR and CDR2 FQNEAQ (reference sequence). CDR3 length equals 15 residues. With 2 bases removed from V and 0 bases from J, the gap between germline ends came to 8 bases. The CDR3 region is CASSLSAIAKNIQYF. The CDR3 DNA reads as TGTGCCAGCAGCTTAAGCGCGATAGCCAAAAACATTCAGTACTTC.

The rearrangement uses TRBV7-8 and TRBJ2-1; the match to TRBD2 covers 13 bases. After removal of 4 bases from V and 8 bases from J, the junction contained 11 bases not matched to a gene. This CDR3 spans 17 amino acids. Germline CDR1 SGHVS, CDR2 FQNEAQ. CDR3 DNA sequence: TGTGCCAGCAGCTACCCACTAGCGGGAGGGCCTGAGGATGAGCAGTTCTTC. Encoded protein: CASSYPLAGGPEDEQFF.

The CDR3 DNA is TGCGCCAGCAGCCACCGGACAGGGGAAGCTTTCTTT. It codes for CASSHRTGEAFF. This chain links TRBV4-1 with TRBJ1-1; 8 bases are shared with TRBD1. The CDR3 contains 12 residues. V gave up 3 bases and J gave up 8 bases; unmatched junction bases: 2. CDR1 MGHRA and CDR2 YSYEKL come from the germline V gene.

V usage is TRBV19 and J usage is TRBJ2-7, with TRBD1 matching 8 bases. Germline assignment: CDR1 LNHDA and CDR2 SQIVND (reference sequence). The CDR3 runs 15 residues. J was trimmed by 2 bases and V by 2 bases; bases with no gene match: 5. The CDR3 protein is CASSIMGQATYEQYF. The DNA of the CDR3 is TGTGCCAGTAGTATAATGGGACAGGCGACCTACGAGCAGTACTTC.

V is TRBV4-3 and J is TRBJ2-1; the match to TRBD2 covers 9 bases. With V trimmed by 6 bases and J by 4 bases, 7 bases remained unmatched. The CDR3 is 15 residues long. The germline CDR1 and CDR2 sequences are LGHNA and YSLEER. This chain's CDR3 is CASSRAGGRYNEQFF. DNA for the CDR3: TGCGCCAGCAGTCGGGCGGGAGGGAGATACAATGAGCAGTTCTTC.

The J gene is TRBJ2-5, the V gene TRBV6-2 or TRBV6-3, with no clear D. Germline CDR1 reads MNHEY; CDR2 reads SVGEGT. CDR3 size: 12 residues. V was trimmed by 4 bases and J by 2 bases, leaving 5 bases between them. The CDR3 nucleotides read TGTGCCAGCAGTTTTCAGCAAGAGACCCAGTACTTC. Translating gives CASSFQQETQYF.

This clone was recorded only once. The chain recombines TRBV29-1 with TRBJ2-7; 8 nucleotides line up with TRBD1. This CDR3 is 14 amino acids long. V shed 2 bases, J shed 2 bases, and the junction held 5 bases outside the gene matches. Germline V gives CDR1 SQVTM, CDR2 ANQGSEA. For the CDR3, the DNA is TGCAGCGTTGAACGGGACAGGTCCCCCTACGAGCAGTACTTC. It encodes CSVERDRSPYEQYF.

V usage is TRBV13 and J usage is TRBJ1-1; TRBD1 matches at 7 bases. Germline CDR1 PRHDT, CDR2 FYEKMQ (reference sequence). Losses at the gene ends were 4 bases for V and 7 bases for J; bases not matched to a gene: 6. This CDR3 has 13 amino acids. CDR3 residues: CASSSTGHSEAFF. CDR3 nucleotides: TGTGCCAGCAGCTCGACAGGGCACAGTGAAGCTTTCTTT.

The chain is built from TRBV5-5 and TRBJ2-3; TRBD2 agrees at 9 bases. The CDR3 is 16 amino acids. The germline gives CDR1 SGHKS, CDR2 YYEKEE (reference sequence). With V trimmed by 0 bases and J by 7 bases, 9 bases remained unmatched. The CDR3: CASSLAPAGGLHTQYF. The CDR3 DNA reads TGTGCCAGCAGCTTGGCCCCGGCGGGGGGGCTTCATACGCAGTATTTT.

J is TRBJ1-6 and V is TRBV18; D is undetermined. The V gene's germline CDR1 is KGHSH and CDR2 LQKENI. Trimming removed 3 bases at V and 8 bases at J, with 17 bases between. The CDR3 extends over 16 amino acids. The CDR3 bases are TGTGCCAGCTCACCCCAGCAGGTTGTAAGTCATTCACCCCTCCACTTT. Amino acids: CASSPQQVVSHSPLHF.

This chain joins TRBV28 and TRBJ2-5; TRBD2 might be the D (6 bases). The CDR3 is 14 residues long. Germline CDR1 reads MDHEN; CDR2 reads SYDVKM. V dropped 6 bases and J dropped 7 bases, with 18 bases sitting between them. CDR3 nucleotides: TGTGCCAGCAGCACCGGGACTCCAGCCGGGACCCAGTACTTC. It translates to CASSTGTPAGTQYF. Full variable domain (outside the CDR3, taken from reference TRBV28 and TRBJ2-5): DVKVTQSSRYLVKRTGEKVFLECVQDMDHENMFWYRQDPGLGLRLIYFSYDVKMKEKGDIPEGYSVSREKKERFSLILESASTNQTSMYLCASSTGTPAGTQYFGPGTRLLVL.

The chain is built from TRBV6-5 and TRBJ1-3, with no clear D. The CDR3 has 14 amino acids. CDR1 and CDR2 from the germline V gene are MNHEY and SVGAGI. Trimming left V 4 bases short and J 0 bases short, with 7 bases between. CDR3 sequence reads: CASSSLDSGNTIYF. The CDR3 DNA reads as TGTGCCAGCAGTTCCCTAGACTCTGGAAACACCATATATTTT.

V gene TRBV5-1 combines with J gene TRBJ1-5; maybe TRBD1 (5 bases). The CDR3 runs 15 residues. The V end was cut by 3 bases, the J end by 2 bases, with 12 bases between. The germline CDR1 and CDR2 sequences are SGHRS and YFSETQ. The CDR3: CASSSGLDRNQPQHF. DNA for the CDR3: TGCGCCAGCAGCTCAGGGCTGGATCGCAATCAGCCCCAGCATTTT.

The gene calls are TRBV11-3 and TRBJ1-4; D possibly corresponds to TRBD1 (5 bases). The germline V gene has CDR1 SGHNT and CDR2 YENEEA. The CDR3 runs to 15 residues. The V gene lost 4 bases and the J gene lost 8 bases, with 17 bases spanning the gap. CDR3 nucleotide sequence: TGTGCCAGCAGCTCCTCTGGGGGGGAGTGGGAAAAACTGTTTTTT. Its protein product is CASSSSGGEWEKLFF.

The chain is built from TRBV30 and TRBJ2-2, with D perhaps TRBD2 (6 bases). The germline CDR1 and CDR2 sequences are GTSNPN and SVGIG (reference sequence). CDR3 size: 14 residues. The V and J ends lost 5 bases and 5 bases respectively, with 15 bases between them. The CDR3 nucleotides read TGTGCCTGGCGGGGGAGACACGGAACCGGGGAGCTGTTTTTT. Translated: CAWRGRHGTGELFF.